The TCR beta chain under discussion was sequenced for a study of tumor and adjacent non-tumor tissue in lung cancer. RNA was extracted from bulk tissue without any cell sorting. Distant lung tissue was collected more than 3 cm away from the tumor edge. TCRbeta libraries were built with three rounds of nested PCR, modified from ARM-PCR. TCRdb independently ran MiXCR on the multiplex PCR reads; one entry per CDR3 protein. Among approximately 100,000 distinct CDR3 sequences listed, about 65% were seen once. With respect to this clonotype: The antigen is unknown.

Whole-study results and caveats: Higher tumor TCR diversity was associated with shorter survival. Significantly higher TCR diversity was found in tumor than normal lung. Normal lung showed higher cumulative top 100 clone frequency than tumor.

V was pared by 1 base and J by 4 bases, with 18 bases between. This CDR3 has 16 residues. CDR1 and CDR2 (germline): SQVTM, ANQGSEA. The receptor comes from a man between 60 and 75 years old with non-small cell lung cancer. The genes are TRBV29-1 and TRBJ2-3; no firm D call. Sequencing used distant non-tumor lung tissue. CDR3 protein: CSVEASHVDFADTQYF. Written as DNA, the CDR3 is TGCAGCGTTGAAGCCAGCCATGTCGATTTCGCAGATACGCAGTATTTT.